A single TCR beta chain is shown here with its context. Its matching antigen is unknown. The V end was cut by 1 base, the J end by 9 bases, with 10 bases between. CDR1 DFQATT and CDR2 SNEGSKA come from the germline V gene (reference sequence). The length of the CDR3 is 13 residues. One entry per CDR3 protein results from TCRdb running MiXCR on the 5' RACE reads. The data hold about 200,000 distinct CDR3 sequences, with around 8.8% observed a single time. These data are taken from a study of T-cell memory formation after mild COVID-19. Regarding the study as a whole: Among clones contracting day 15 to 85, CD4/CD8 was balanced, whereas later expanders leaned CD4+. Some SARS-CoV-2-responding clones were already detected in memory before infection.

The clonotype comes from a man younger than 30 who had mild COVID-19 (a few samples of this study predate the infection). Cell type and time point are not known. This chain links TRBV20-1 with TRBJ1-6, with D unresolved. The sequencing input was PBMCs or a T cell subset sorted from them (not recorded which). The chain's CDR3 is CSARAFRFSPLHF. The CDR3, as DNA: TGCAGTGCTAGAGCTTTCAGGTTTTCACCCCTCCACTTT.